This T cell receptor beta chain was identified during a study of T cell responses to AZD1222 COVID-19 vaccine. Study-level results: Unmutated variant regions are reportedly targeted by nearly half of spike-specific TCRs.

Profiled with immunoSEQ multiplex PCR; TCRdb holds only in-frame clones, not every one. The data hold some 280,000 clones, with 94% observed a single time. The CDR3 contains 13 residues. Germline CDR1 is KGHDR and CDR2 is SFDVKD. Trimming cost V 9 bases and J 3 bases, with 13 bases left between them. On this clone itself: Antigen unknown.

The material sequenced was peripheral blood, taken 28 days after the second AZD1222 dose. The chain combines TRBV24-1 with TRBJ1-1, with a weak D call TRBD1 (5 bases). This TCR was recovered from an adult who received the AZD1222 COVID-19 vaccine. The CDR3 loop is CATRDRRDTEAFF. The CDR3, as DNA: TGTGCCACCCGGGACCGTAGGGACACTGAAGCTTTCTTT.